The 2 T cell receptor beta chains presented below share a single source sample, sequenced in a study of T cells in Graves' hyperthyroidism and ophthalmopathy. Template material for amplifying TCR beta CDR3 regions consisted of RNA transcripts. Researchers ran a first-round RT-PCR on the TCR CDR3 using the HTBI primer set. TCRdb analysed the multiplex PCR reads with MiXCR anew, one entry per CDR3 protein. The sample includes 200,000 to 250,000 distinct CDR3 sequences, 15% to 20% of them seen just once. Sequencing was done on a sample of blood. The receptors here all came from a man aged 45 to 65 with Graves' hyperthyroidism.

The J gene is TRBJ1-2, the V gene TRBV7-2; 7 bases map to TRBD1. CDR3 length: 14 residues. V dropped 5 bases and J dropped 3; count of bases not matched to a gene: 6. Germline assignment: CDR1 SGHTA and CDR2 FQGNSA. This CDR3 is CASSLQGTDYGYTF. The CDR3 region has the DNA TGTGCCAGCAGCCTACAGGGGACCGACTATGGCTACACCTTC.

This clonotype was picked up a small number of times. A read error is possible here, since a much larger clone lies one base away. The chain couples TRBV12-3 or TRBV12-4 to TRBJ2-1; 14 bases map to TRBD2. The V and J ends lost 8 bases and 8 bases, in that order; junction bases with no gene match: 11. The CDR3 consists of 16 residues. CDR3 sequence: CASGSFGTSGSYEQFF. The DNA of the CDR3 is TGTGCCAGCGGTTCTTTTGGGACTAGCGGGAGCTATGAGCAGTTCTTC.